The clone carrying this T cell receptor (beta chain) showed up many times. Its antigen is unknown. Trimming took 2 bases from V and 7 from J; bases not matched to a gene: 6. This CDR3 has 15 residues. Germline V gene data show CDR1 as SGHRS and CDR2 as YFSETQ. Time point denoted: patch test 1, 2 weeks after DPC sensitization. Treatment denoted: therapeutic diphenylcyclopropenone sensitization with weekly scalp DPC. The data are from a study of human T cells and chemical hapten exposure. Regarding the study as a whole: Patch test score was positively correlated with the counts of TCRs that had expanded at PT1.

Each CDR3 protein is one row after TCRdb ran MiXCR on the RACE reads. Here the sample spans over 45,000 distinct CDR3 sequences, 7.5% to 10% being singletons. Sequenced here: whole blood, sampled in connection with sensitization to the hapten diphenylcyclopropenone (DPC). V and J are TRBV5-1 and TRBJ2-1; 10 nucleotides match TRBD2. The receptor comes from a woman in her 40s with alopecia areata. Some clones in this sample may be carry-over from other donors' samples. CDR3: CASSLAGGRWNEQFF. The CDR3 DNA follows: TGCGCCAGCAGCTTAGCGGGGGGGCGCTGGAATGAGCAGTTCTTC.